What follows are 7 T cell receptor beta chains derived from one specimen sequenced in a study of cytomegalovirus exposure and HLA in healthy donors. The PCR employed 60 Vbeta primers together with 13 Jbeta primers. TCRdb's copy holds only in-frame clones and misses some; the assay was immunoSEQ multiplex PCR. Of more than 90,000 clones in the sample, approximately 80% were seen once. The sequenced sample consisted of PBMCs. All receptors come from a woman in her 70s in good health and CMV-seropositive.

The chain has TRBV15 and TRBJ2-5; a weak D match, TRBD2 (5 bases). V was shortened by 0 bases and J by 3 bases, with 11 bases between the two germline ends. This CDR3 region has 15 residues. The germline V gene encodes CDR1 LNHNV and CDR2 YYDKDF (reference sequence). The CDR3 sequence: CATSRDRGPEETQYF. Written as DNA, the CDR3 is TGTGCCACCAGCAGAGATCGAGGGCCGGAAGAGACCCAGTACTTC.

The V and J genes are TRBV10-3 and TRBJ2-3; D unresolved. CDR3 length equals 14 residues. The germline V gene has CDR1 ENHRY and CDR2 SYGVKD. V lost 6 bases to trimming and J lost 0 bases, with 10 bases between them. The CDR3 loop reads CAISQSMSTDTQYF. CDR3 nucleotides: TGTGCCATCAGCCAGTCAATGAGCACAGATACGCAGTATTTT.

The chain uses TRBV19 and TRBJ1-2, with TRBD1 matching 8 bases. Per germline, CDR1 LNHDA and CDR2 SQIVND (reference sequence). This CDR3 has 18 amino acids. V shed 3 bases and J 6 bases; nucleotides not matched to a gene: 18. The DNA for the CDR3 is TGTGCCAGTAGTATCTATTCCGGTACAGGGGGATTTCAGGATGGCTACACCTTC. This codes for CASSIYSGTGGFQDGYTF.

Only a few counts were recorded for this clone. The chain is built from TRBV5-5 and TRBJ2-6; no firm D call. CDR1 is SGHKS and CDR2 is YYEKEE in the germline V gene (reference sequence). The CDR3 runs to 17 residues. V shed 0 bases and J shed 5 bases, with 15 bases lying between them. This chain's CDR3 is CASSLGSQITRANVLTF. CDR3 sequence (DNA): TGTGCCAGCAGCTTGGGATCTCAAATTACTCGGGCCAACGTCCTGACTTTC.

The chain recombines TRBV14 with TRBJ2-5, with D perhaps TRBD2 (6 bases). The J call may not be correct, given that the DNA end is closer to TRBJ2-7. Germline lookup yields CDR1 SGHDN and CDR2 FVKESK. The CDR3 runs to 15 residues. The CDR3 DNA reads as TGTGCCAGCAGCCAAGATAAGGGACTCCCCTACGAGCAGTACTTC. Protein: CASSQDKGLPYEQYF.

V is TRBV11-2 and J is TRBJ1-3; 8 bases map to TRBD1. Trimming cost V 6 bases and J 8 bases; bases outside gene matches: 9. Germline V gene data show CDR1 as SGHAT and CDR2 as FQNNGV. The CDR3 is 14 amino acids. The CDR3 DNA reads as TGTGCCAGCAGACACAGGACAGGGTATGACACCATATATTTT. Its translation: CASRHRTGYDTIYF.

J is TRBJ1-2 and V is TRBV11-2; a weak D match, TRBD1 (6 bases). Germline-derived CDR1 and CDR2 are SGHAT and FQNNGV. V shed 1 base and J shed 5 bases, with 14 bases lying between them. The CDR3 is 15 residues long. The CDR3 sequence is CASSLGETQGYGYTF. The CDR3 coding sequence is TGTGCCAGCAGCTTAGGGGAAACACAGGGTTATGGCTACACCTTC.